The rows below give T cell receptor beta chains drawn from one sample of a study of beta chain features in type 1 diabetes. Profiling relied on immunoSEQ multiplex PCR, and the TCRdb table lists in-frame clones only, not all of them. Seen here are around 340,000 clones, roughly a fifth observed once, and the top ten hold around 0.044%. The sample consisted of naive CD4+ T cells from blood. The receptors originated from a young woman in good health. Each CDR3 is given with its conserved first and last residue. A D gene is named only where the DNA matches it firmly. Some rows have no size entry. The others give once, few or many, or a class for an expanded clone.

D	size	J	V	DNA	CDR3
NA	NA	TRBJ2-2	TRBV15	TGTGCCACCAGCACCCGACTGACCGGGGAGCTGTTTTTT	CATSTRLTGELFF
TRBD1	few	TRBJ2-5	TRBV5-6	TGTGCCAGCAGCGATGGACAGGGGGAGACCCAGTACTTC	CASSDGQGETQYF
TRBD1	NA	TRBJ2-7	TRBV27	TGTGCCAGCAGTACGGGACAGGGGTATTCCTACGAGCAGTACTTC	CASSTGQGYSYEQYF
NA	few	TRBJ1-5	TRBV5-1	TGCGCCAGCAGCTTCGGTCGGGATCAGCCCCAGCATTTT	CASSFGRDQPQHF
TRBD1	few	TRBJ2-2	TRBV5-1	TGCGCCAGCAGCACGGGACAGGGAAACACCGGGGAGCTGTTTTTT	CASSTGQGNTGELFF
TRBD1	NA	TRBJ1-1	TRBV5-1	TGCGCCAGCAGCACCTCGACAGGGGTCGGGACTGAAGCTTTCTTT	CASSTSTGVGTEAFF
NA	few	TRBJ2-5	TRBV7-8	TGTGCCAGCAGCCCTTGGACAGAGCAAGAGACCCAGTACTTC	CASSPWTEQETQYF
NA	NA	TRBJ2-1	TRBV2	TGTGCCAGCAGTGACCCCGATGAGCAGTTCTTC	CASSDPDEQFF
NA	NA	TRBJ2-7	TRBV25-1	TGTGCCAGCGTCTCGGCGGGGGCGGATGAGCAGTACTTC	CASVSAGADEQYF
NA	NA	TRBJ2-6	TRBV7-9	TGTGCCAGCAGCTTTTTAGGGGTTGGGGCCAACGTCCTGACTTTC	CASSFLGVGANVLTF
NA	few	TRBJ1-5	TRBV7-2	TGTGCCAGCAGCTTAGCGGGAGCGGGGGTTTGGCAGCCCCAGCATTTT	CASSLAGAGVWQPQHF
NA	NA	TRBJ1-1	TRBV18	TGTGCCAGCTCACCTGACAGATTTAACACTGAAGCTTTCTTT	CASSPDRFNTEAFF
TRBD1	NA	TRBJ1-2	TRBV5-1	TGCGCCAGCAGCTTACAGGGGAAGGATGGCTACACCTTC	CASSLQGKDGYTF
NA	NA	TRBJ1-4	TRBV7-9	TGTGCCAGCGCGGAGAGTGGGGAAAAACTGTTTTTT	CASAESGEKLFF